These 7 T cell receptor beta chains were all obtained from the same sample, sequenced in a study of PD-1 blockade in classical Hodgkin lymphoma. Every patient was affected by relapse after autologous stem cell transplantation, while exposure to brentuximab vedotin was not uniform. Libraries were prepared by immunoSEQ multiplex PCR; TCRdb keeps only in-frame clonotypes and omits some of them. The data show tens of thousands of clones, 88% seen once. The source material was peripheral blood mononuclear cells (PBMCs), sampled at baseline. The receptors derive from a human donor with classical Hodgkin lymphoma.

The CDR3 is CASKETSGNNEQFF. The CDR3, as DNA: TGCGCCAGCAAGGAGACTAGCGGGAACAATGAGCAGTTCTTC. The V call is TRBV5-1, the J call TRBJ2-1, with TRBD2 matching over 11 bases. CDR3 length: 14 residues. CDR1 is SGHRS, CDR2 YFSETQ, per germline. The ends lost 6 bases at V and 5 bases at J; junction bases unmatched: 4.

The CDR3 DNA is TGTGCCAGCAGCTTATTATCGAAGGGGGCACCGTACAATGAGCAGTTCTTC. Amino acid sequence: CASSLLSKGAPYNEQFF. The chain links TRBV7-9 to TRBJ2-1; 7 bases line up with TRBD1. The V gene's germline CDR1 is SEHNR and CDR2 FQNEAQ (reference sequence). This CDR3 spans 17 amino acids. V shed 2 bases, J shed 4 bases, and the junction held 11 bases outside the gene matches.

This clone was detected only once. The gene calls are TRBV4-2 and TRBJ2-7, with TRBD2 identical over 11 bases. CDR1 and CDR2 (germline): LGHNA, YNFKEQ. Trimming at V came to 3 bases and at J to 3 bases, leaving 10 bases not matched to a gene. This CDR3 spans 17 amino acids. In nucleotides, the CDR3 is TGTGCCAGCAGCCAGGGTACCGGGACTAGCGGATTCTACGAGCAGTACTTC. Protein: CASSQGTGTSGFYEQYF.

V is TRBV5-1 and J is TRBJ2-7; D ambiguous. Trimming cost V 5 bases and J 6 bases, with 12 bases left between them. The CDR3 runs 12 residues. The germline V gene has CDR1 SGHRS and CDR2 YFSETQ. CDR3 nucleotide sequence: TGCGCCAGCAGGAGTGATTGGGCCGAGCAGTACTTC. Its protein product is CASRSDWAEQYF. The full variable domain, its missing parts supplied by reference TRBV5-1 and TRBJ2-7, is KAGVTQTPRYLIKTRGQQVTLSCSPISGHRSVSWYQQTPGQGLQFLFEYFSETQRNKGNFPGRFSGRQFSNSRSEMNVSTLELGDSALYLCASRSDWAEQYFGPGTRLTVT.

The genes are TRBV7-9 and TRBJ2-7; 12 bases are shared with TRBD1. The germline V gene encodes CDR1 SEHNR and CDR2 FQNEAQ (reference sequence). V shed 6 bases, J shed 5 bases, and the junction held 11 bases outside the gene matches. CDR3 size: 16 residues. CDR3 protein: CASSIPGTGGRNEQYF. CDR3 DNA: TGTGCCAGCAGTATCCCCGGGACAGGGGGCCGAAACGAGCAGTACTTC. Full variable domain (remainder filled in from reference TRBV7-9 and TRBJ2-7): DTGVSQNPRHKITKRGQNVTFRCDPISEHNRLYWYRQTLGQGPEFLTYFQNEAQLEKSRLLSDRFSAERPKGSFSTLEIQRTEQGDSAMYLCASSIPGTGGRNEQYFGPGTRLTVT.

The rearrangement joins TRBV11-2 to TRBJ2-7; D possibly corresponds to TRBD1 (6 bases). Trimming took off 4 bases at V and 4 bases at J, with 29 bases between the two ends. CDR1 is SGHAT, CDR2 FQNNGV, per germline. The CDR3 has 19 amino acids. The CDR3 protein is CASSSSGWGLTVGMYEQYF. The CDR3 nucleotides read TGTGCCAGCAGCTCCTCTGGGTGGGGGCTAACCGTCGGTATGTACGAGCAGTACTTC.

The rearrangement joins TRBV23-1 to TRBJ2-1; TRBD2 agrees at 13 bases. TRBV23-1 belongs to the ORF category, with a function that is uncertain. J lost 9 bases, V lost 4 bases, and 15 bases had no gene match. The CDR3 consists of 18 residues. In DNA form, the CDR3 reads TGCGCCAGCAGTCCCGGGACTAGCGGGGTTCTGCACCTGGGTGAGCAGTTCTTC. Protein product: CASSPGTSGVLHLGEQFF.